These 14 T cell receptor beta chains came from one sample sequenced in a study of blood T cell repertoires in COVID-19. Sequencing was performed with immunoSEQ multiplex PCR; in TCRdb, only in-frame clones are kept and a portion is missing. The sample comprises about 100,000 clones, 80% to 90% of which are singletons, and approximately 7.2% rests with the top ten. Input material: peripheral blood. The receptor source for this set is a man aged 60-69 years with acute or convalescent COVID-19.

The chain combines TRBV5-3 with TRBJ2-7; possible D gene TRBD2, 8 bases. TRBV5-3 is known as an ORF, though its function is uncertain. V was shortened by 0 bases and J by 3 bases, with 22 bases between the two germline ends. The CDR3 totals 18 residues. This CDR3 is CARSLVGQGGLDFYEQYF. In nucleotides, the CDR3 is TGTGCCAGAAGCTTGGTTGGGCAGGGGGGACTAGATTTCTACGAGCAGTACTTC.

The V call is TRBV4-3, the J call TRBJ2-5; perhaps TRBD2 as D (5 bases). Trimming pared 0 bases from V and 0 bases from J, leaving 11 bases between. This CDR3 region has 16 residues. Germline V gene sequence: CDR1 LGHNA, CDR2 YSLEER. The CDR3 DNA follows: TGCGCCAGCAGCCAAGATCGGGGAAAGGACCAAGAGACCCAGTACTTC. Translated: CASSQDRGKDQETQYF.

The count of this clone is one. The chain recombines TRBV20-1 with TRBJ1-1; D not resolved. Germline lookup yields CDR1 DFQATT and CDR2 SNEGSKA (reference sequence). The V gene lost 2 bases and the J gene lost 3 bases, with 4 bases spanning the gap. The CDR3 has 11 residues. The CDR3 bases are TGCAGTGCTAGATCGGACACTGAAGCTTTCTTT. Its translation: CSARSDTEAFF.

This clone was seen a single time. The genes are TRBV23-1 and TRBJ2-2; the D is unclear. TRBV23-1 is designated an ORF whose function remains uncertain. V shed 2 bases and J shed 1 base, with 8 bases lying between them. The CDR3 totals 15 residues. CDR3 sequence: CASSQRPGNTGELFF. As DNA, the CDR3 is TGCGCCAGCAGTCAACGACCGGGGAACACCGGGGAGCTGTTTTTT.

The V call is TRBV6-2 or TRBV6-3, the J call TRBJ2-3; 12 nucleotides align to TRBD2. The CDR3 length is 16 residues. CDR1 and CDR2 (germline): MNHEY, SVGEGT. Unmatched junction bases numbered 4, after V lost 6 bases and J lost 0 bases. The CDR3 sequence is CASSLGTSGSTDTQYF. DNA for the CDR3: TGTGCCAGCAGCCTCGGGACTAGCGGGAGCACAGATACGCAGTATTTT.

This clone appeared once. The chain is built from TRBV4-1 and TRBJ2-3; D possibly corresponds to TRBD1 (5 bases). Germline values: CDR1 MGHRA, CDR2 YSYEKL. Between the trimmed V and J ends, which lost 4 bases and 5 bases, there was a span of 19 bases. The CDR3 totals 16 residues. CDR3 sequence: CASSPSGARLGDTQYF. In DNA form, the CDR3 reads TGCGCCAGCAGCCCAAGTGGGGCCAGGCTGGGAGATACGCAGTATTTT.

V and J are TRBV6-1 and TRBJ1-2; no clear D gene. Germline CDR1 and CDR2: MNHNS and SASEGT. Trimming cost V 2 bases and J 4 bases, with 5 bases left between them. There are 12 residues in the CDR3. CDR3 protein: CASSESSYGYTF. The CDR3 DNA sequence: TGTGCCAGCAGTGAATCGAGCTATGGCTACACCTTC.

The CDR3 loop is CASSGLARMNTEAFF. The CDR3, as DNA: TGTGCCAGCAGTGGGCTGGCCAGAATGAACACTGAAGCTTTCTTT. The V and J genes are TRBV2 and TRBJ1-1; no definite D call. In germline, CDR1 is SNHLY, CDR2 FYNNEI. V was pared by 4 bases and J by 0 bases, with 12 bases between. The CDR3 loop spans 15 amino acids.

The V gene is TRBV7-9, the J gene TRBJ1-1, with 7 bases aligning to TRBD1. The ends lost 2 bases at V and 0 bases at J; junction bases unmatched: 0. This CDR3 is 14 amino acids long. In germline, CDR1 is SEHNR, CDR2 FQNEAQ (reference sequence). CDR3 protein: CASSLTGVNTEAFF. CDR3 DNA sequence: TGTGCCAGCAGCTTAACAGGGGTGAACACTGAAGCTTTCTTT. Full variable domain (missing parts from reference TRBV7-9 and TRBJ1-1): DTGVSQNPRHKITKRGQNVTFRCDPISEHNRLYWYRQTLGQGPEFLTYFQNEAQLEKSRLLSDRFSAERPKGSFSTLEIQRTEQGDSAMYLCASSLTGVNTEAFFGQGTRLTVV.

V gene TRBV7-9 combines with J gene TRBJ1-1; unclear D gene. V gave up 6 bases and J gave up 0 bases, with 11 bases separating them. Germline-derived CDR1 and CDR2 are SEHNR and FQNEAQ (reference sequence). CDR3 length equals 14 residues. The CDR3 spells CASSFLQVNTEAFF. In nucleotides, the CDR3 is TGTGCCAGCAGTTTTCTTCAGGTGAACACTGAAGCTTTCTTT.

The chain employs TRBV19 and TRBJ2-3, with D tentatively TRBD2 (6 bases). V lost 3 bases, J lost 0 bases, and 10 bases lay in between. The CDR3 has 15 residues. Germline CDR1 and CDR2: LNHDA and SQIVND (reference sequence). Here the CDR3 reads CASSIRDSSTDTQYF. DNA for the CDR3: TGTGCCAGTAGTATCCGGGACTCCAGCACAGATACGCAGTATTTT.

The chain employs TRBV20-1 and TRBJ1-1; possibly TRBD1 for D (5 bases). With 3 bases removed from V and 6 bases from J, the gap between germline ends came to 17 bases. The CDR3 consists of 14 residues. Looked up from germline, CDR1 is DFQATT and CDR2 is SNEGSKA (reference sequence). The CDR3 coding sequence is TGCAGTGCTAGTTTTGGGTTTAGGGGATCTGAAGCTTTCTTT. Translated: CSASFGFRGSEAFF.

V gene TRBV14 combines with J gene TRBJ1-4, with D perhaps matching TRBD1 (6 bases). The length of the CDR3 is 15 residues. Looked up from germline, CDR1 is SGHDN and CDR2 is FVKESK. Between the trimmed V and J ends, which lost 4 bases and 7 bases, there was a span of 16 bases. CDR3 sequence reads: CASSRLRGKGEKLFF. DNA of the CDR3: TGTGCCAGCAGCCGCCTCAGGGGTAAAGGTGAAAAACTGTTTTTT. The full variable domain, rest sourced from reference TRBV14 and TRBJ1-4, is EAGVTQFPSHSVIEKGQTVTLRCDPISGHDNLYWYRRVMGKEIKFLLHFVKESKQDESGMPNNRFLAERTGGTYSTLKVQPAELEDSGVYFCASSRLRGKGEKLFFGSGTQLSVL.

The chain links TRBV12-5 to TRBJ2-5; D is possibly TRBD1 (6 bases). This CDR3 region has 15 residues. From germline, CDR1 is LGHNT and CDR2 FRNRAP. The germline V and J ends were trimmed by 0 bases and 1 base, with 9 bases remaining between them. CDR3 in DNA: TGTGCTAGTGGTTTGGTACTAGGGGGCCAAGAGACCCAGTACTTC. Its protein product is CASGLVLGGQETQYF.